These 13 T cell receptor beta chains were all obtained from the same sample, sequenced in a study of blood T cells in healthy people across ages. Primers used in a second PCR of about 6 to 11 cycles were a sample-barcoded 5' primer and a J-beta primer mix. Using its own MiXCR run on the 5' RACE reads, TCRdb lists one record per CDR3 protein. The sample holds 1,500,000 or so distinct CDR3 sequences, 59% seen once. Sequenced sample: blood. These receptors were obtained from a man aged 18-30 years in good health.

The chain is built from TRBV20-1 and TRBJ2-3; D is unclear. From germline, CDR1 is DFQATT and CDR2 SNEGSKA (reference sequence). CDR3 size: 14 residues. Between the trimmed V and J ends, which lost 3 bases and 2 bases, there was a span of 12 bases. The CDR3 region is CSARGSIPTDTQYF. CDR3 nucleotide sequence: TGCAGTGCTAGGGGCTCCATACCCACAGATACGCAGTATTTT.

CDR3 DNA sequence: TGTGCCACCAGCAGAGATTCAACGGGTACTTTAGACCACGAGCAGTACTTC. This translates into CATSRDSTGTLDHEQYF. V gene TRBV15 combines with J gene TRBJ2-4; no clear D gene. The J call could be wrong; TRBJ2-7 is a better fit for the DNA end. The germline CDR1 and CDR2 sequences are LNHNV and YYDKDF (reference sequence). The CDR3 sequence is 17 residues long.

This CDR3 reads CASSLSDPFKETQYF. CDR3 DNA: TGTGCCAGCAGTTTGTCGGACCCGTTCAAAGAGACCCAGTACTTC. V is TRBV28 and J is TRBJ2-5; D is unresolved. Germline V CDR1 and CDR2: MDHEN, SYDVKM. V was cut by 3 bases and J by 3 bases, with 14 bases left in between. The CDR3 is 15 residues long.

V and J are TRBV3-1 and TRBJ2-7; 11 bases line up with TRBD2. Looked up from germline, CDR1 is LGHDT and CDR2 is YNNKEL (reference sequence). V shed 4 bases, J shed 6 bases, and the junction held 2 bases outside the gene matches. This CDR3 comprises 13 residues. The CDR3 protein is CASSLLAGGEQYF. The CDR3 DNA is TGTGCCAGCAGCCTGCTAGCGGGAGGCGAGCAGTACTTC.

The genes are TRBV10-3 and TRBJ2-3; D is unclear. V lost 6 bases and J 2 bases, leaving 9 bases between the germline ends. The CDR3 sequence is 13 residues long. The germline V gene encodes CDR1 ENHRY and CDR2 SYGVKD. CDR3 sequence (DNA): TGTGCCATCAGGGACCCTAACACAGATACGCAGTATTTT. Translated: CAIRDPNTDTQYF.

The rearrangement links TRBV7-9 to TRBJ1-4, with D perhaps matching TRBD1 (6 bases). The CDR3 has 16 amino acids. V was cut by 5 bases and J by 4 bases, with 17 bases left in between. CDR1 is SEHNR and CDR2 is FQNEAQ in the germline V gene (reference sequence). The CDR3 region is CASSLSYRAYNEKLFF. The CDR3 nucleotides read TGTGCCAGCAGCCTAAGCTACAGGGCCTATAATGAAAAACTGTTTTTT.

This rearrangement joins TRBV27 to TRBJ2-5; D gene uncertain. The CDR3 has 15 amino acids. CDR1 is MNHEY, CDR2 SMNVEV, per germline (reference sequence). The V end lost 3 bases, the J end lost 1 base, and 12 bases lay between the germline ends. In DNA form, the CDR3 reads TGTGCCAGCAGTTTTTCTGGTGCCACCCAAGAGACCCAGTACTTC. This translates into CASSFSGATQETQYF.

The genes are TRBV4-1 and TRBJ2-7, with D perhaps TRBD2 (5 bases). Trimming cost V 0 bases and J 0 bases, with 15 bases left between them. The CDR3 covers 17 residues. Germline CDR1 and CDR2: MGHRA and YSYEKL. The CDR3 DNA follows: TGCGCCAGCAGCCAAGAGAGGTATCCTCGGGACTCCTACGAGCAGTACTTC. Protein product: CASSQERYPRDSYEQYF.

The chain couples TRBV20-1 to TRBJ2-3; D tentatively fits TRBD1 or TRBD2 (6 bases each). The germline V gene has CDR1 DFQATT and CDR2 SNEGSKA (reference sequence). The V gene lost 7 bases and the J gene lost 1 base, with 15 bases spanning the gap. The CDR3 spans 14 residues. The CDR3 DNA sequence: TGCAGTGTAGGGGGACTCGTGGGCACAGATACGCAGTATTTT. As protein: CSVGGLVGTDTQYF.

This clonotype was detected a few times. The chain recombines TRBV12-5 with TRBJ2-7, with D possibly being TRBD1 (6 bases). The CDR3 is made up of 14 amino acids. CDR1 and CDR2 from the germline V gene are LGHNT and FRNRAP. Trimming took off 5 bases at V and 5 bases at J, with 16 bases between the two ends. The CDR3 is CASGLEGTGNEQYF. As DNA, the CDR3 is TGTGCTAGTGGTCTTGAGGGTACAGGGAACGAGCAGTACTTC.

The gene calls are TRBV7-9 and TRBJ2-5, with a weak D call TRBD2 (5 bases). V was cut by 3 bases and J by 11 bases, with 13 bases left in between. CDR3 length: 12 amino acids. Germline loops: CDR1 SEHNR, CDR2 FQNEAQ (reference sequence). CDR3 loop: CASSLRVFEQYF. Here the CDR3 DNA reads TGTGCCAGCAGCTTGAGGGTCTTTGAGCAGTACTTC.

The V call is TRBV20-1, the J call TRBJ2-1; TRBD2 is a possible D gene (6 bases). CDR1 is DFQATT and CDR2 is SNEGSKA in the germline V gene (reference sequence). Trimming stripped 0 bases from V and 8 bases from J, with 11 bases between. The CDR3 spans 13 residues. CDR3 amino acids: CSARDLTSYEQFF. CDR3 coding DNA: TGCAGTGCTAGAGACCTCACTAGCTATGAGCAGTTCTTC.

This clonotype has a single count. The V and J genes are TRBV9 and TRBJ2-7, with 9 bases identical to TRBD1. Germline V gene lookup returns CDR1 SGDLS and CDR2 YYNGEE. The V gene end was trimmed by 2 bases and the J gene end by 0 bases; junction bases not matched to a gene: 6. The CDR3 consists of 16 residues. The CDR3 DNA sequence: TGTGCCAGCAGCGTCACTCCGGGACAGGGCTCCTACGAGCAGTACTTC. Protein product: CASSVTPGQGSYEQYF.